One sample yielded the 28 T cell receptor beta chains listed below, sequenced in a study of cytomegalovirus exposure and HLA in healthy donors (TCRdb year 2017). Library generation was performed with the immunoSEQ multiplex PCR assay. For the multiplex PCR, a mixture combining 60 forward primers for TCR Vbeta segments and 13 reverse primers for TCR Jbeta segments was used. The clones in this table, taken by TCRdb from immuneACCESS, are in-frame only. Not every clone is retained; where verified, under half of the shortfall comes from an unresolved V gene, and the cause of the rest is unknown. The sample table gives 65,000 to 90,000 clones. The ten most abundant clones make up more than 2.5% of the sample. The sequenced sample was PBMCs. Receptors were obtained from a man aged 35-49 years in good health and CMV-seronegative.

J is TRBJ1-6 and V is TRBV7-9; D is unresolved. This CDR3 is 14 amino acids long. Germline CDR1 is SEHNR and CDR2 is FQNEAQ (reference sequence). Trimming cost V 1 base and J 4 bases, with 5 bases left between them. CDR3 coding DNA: TGTGCCAGCAGCTTAGAACAGTATAATTCACCCCTCCACTTT. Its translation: CASSLEQYNSPLHF.

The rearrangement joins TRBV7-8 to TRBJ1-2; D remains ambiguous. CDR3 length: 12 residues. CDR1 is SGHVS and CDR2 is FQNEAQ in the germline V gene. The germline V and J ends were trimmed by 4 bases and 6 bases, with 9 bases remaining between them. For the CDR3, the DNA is TGTGCCAGCAGCTCTGCGAGAGATGGCTACACCTTC. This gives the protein CASSSARDGYTF. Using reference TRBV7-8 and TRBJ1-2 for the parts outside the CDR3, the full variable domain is GAGVSQSPRYKVAKRGQDVALRCDPISGHVSLFWYQQALGQGPEFLTYFQNEAQLDKSGLPSDRFFAERPEGSVSTLKIQRTQQEDSAVYLCASSSARDGYTFGSGTRLTVV.

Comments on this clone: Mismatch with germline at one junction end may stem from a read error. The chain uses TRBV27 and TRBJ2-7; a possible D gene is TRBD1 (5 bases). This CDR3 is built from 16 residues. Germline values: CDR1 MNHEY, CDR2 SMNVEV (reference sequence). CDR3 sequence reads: CASSYSQGESSCEQYF. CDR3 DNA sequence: TGTGCCAGCAGTTATTCCCAGGGTGAGAGCTCCTGCGAGCAGTACTTC.

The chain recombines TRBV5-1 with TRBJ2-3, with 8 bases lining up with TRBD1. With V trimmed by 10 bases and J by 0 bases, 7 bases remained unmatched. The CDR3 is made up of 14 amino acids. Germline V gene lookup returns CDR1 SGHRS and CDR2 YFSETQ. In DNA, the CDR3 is TGCGCCTGCGGACAGGGTTCTAGCACAGATACGCAGTATTTT. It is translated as CACGQGSSTDTQYF.

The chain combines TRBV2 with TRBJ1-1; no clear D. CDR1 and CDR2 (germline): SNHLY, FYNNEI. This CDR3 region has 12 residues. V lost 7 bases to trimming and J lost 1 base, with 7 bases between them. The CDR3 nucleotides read TGTGCCAGCAAGTACGGGAACACTGAAGCTTTCTTT. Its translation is CASKYGNTEAFF. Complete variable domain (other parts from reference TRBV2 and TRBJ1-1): EPEVTQTPSHQVTQMGQEVILRCVPISNHLYFYWYRQILGQKVEFLVSFYNNEISEKSEIFDDQFSVERPDGSNFTLKIRSTKLEDSAMYFCASKYGNTEAFFGQGTRLTVV.

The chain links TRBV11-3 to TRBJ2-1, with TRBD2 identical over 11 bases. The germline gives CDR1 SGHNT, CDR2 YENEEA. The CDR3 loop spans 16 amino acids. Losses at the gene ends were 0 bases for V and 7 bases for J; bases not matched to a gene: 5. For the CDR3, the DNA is TGTGCCAGCAGCTTAGAGGCTAGCGGGGGGTCAAATGAGCAGTTCTTC. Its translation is CASSLEASGGSNEQFF.

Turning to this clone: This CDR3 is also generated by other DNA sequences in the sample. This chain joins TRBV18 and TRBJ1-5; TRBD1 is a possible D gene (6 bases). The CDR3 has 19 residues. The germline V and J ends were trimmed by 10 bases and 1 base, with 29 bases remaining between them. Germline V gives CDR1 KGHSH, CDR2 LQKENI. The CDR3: CAISPGHSTGNMSNQPQHF. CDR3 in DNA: TGTGCCATCTCCCCCGGTCACTCCACAGGGAATATGAGCAATCAGCCCCAGCATTTT.

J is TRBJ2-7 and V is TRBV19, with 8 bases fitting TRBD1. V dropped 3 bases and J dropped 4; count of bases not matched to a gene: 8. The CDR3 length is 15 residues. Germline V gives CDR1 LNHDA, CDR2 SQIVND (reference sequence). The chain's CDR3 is CASSILPGGIYEQYF. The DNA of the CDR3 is TGTGCCAGTAGTATCTTGCCAGGGGGCATATACGAGCAGTACTTC. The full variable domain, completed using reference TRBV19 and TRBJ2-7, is DGGITQSPKYLFRKEGQNVTLSCEQNLNHDAMYWYRQDPGQGLRLIYYSQIVNDFQKGDIAEGYSVSREKKESFPLTVTSAQKNPTAFYLCASSILPGGIYEQYFGPGTRLTVT.

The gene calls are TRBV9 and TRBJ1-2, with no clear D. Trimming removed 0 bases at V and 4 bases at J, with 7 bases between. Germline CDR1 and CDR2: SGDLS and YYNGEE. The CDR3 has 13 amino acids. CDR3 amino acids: CASSVVSGYGYTF. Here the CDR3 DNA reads TGTGCCAGCAGCGTAGTGTCAGGCTATGGCTACACCTTC.

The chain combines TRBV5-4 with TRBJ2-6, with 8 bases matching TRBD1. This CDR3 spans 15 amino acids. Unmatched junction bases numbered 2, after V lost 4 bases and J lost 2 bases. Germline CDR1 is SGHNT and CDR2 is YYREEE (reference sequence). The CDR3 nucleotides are TGTGCCAGCAGCGCGACAGGGGCTGGGGCCAACGTCCTGACTTTC. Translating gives CASSATGAGANVLTF.

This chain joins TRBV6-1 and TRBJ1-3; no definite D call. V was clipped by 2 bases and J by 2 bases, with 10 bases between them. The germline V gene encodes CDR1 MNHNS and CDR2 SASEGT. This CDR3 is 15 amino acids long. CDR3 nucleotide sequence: TGTGCCAGCAGTGAACGGGAGGGAGCTGGAAACACCATATATTTT. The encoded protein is CASSEREGAGNTIYF.

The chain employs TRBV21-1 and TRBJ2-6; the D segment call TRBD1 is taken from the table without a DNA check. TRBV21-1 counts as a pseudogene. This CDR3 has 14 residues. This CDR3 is CASTRVSGANVLTF. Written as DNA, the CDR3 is TGTGCCAGCACCAGGGTATCTGGGGCCAACGTCCTGACTTTC.

This CDR3 reads CAWSATAYEQYF. CDR3 in DNA: TGTGCCTGGAGTGCTACAGCCTACGAGCAGTACTTC. V and J are TRBV30 and TRBJ2-7, with no clear D. The germline gives CDR1 GTSNPN, CDR2 SVGIG (reference sequence). Trimming shortened V by 1 base and J by 2 bases, and 6 bases separated the two germline ends. This CDR3 has 12 residues. Together with reference TRBV30 and TRBJ2-7, the CDR3 gives the full variable domain: SQTIHQWPATLVQPVGSPLSLECTVEGTSNPNLYWYRQAAGRGLQLLFYSVGIGQISSEVPQNLSASRPQDRQFILSSKKLLLSDSGFYLCAWSATAYEQYFGPGTRLTVT.

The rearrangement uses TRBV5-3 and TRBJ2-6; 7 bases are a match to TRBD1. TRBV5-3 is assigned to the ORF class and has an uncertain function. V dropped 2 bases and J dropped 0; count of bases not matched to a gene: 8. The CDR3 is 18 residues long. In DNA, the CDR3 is TGTGCCAGAAGCTTCGTAGGGGACAGAGGCTCTGGGGCCAACGTCCTGACTTTC. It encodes CARSFVGDRGSGANVLTF.

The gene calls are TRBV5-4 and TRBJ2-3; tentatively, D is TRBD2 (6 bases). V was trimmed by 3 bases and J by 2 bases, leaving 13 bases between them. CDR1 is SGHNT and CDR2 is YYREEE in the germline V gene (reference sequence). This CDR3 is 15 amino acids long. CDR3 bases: TGTGCCAGCAGCTCCAGGGCGGGGATCACAGATACGCAGTATTTT. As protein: CASSSRAGITDTQYF.

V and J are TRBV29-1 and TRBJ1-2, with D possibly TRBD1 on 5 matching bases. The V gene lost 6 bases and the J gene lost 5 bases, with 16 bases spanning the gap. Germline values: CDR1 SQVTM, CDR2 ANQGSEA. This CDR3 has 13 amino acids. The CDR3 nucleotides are TGCAGCGTGGAGGGGACGGGTTGGTATGGCTACACCTTC. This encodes CSVEGTGWYGYTF.

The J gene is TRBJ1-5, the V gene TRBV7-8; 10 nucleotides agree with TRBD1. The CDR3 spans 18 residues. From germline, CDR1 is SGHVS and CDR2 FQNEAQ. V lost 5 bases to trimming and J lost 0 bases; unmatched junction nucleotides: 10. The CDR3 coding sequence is TGTGCCAGCAGCCGGGACAGGGGAGGGGACACTAGCAATCAGCCCCAGCATTTT. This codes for CASSRDRGGDTSNQPQHF.

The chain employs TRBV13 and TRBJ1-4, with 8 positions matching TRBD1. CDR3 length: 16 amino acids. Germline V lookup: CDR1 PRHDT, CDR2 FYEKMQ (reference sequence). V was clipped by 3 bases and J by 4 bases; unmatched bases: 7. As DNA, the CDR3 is TGTGCCAGCAGCTTCAAGTTGGGACAGGATAATGAAAAACTGTTTTTT. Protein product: CASSFKLGQDNEKLFF.

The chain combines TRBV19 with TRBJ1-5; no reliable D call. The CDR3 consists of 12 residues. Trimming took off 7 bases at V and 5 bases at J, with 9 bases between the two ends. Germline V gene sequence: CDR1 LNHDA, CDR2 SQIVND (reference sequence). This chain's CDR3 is CASTGSHQPQHF. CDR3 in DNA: TGTGCCAGTACAGGTAGTCATCAGCCCCAGCATTTT.

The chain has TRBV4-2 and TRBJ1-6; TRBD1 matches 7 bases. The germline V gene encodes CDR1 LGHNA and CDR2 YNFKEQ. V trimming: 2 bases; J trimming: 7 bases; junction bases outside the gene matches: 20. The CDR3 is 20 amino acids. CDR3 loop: CASSQLVRSRTGTANSPLHF. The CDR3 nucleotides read TGTGCCAGCAGCCAACTCGTCCGAAGCCGTACCGGGACAGCGAATTCACCCCTCCACTTT.

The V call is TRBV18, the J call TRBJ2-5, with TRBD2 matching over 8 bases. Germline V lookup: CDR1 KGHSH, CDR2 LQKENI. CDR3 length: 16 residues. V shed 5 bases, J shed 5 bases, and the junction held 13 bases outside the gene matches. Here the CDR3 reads CASSSSSRPGGETQYF. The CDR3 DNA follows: TGTGCCAGCTCATCCAGTTCCCGGCCGGGGGGGGAGACCCAGTACTTC. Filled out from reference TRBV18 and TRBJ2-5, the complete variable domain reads NAGVMQNPRHLVRRRGQEARLRCSPMKGHSHVYWYRQLPEEGLKFMVYLQKENIIDESGMPKERFSAEFPKEGPSILRIQQVVRGDSAAYFCASSSSSRPGGETQYFGPGTRLLVL.

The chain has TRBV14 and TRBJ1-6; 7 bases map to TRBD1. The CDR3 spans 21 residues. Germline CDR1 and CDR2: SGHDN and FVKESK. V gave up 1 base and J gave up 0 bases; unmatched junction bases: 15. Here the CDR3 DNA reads TGTGCCAGCAGCCAAGTTAGGTCCCGGACAGGCCCCAGCTCCTATAATTCACCCCTCCACTTT. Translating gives CASSQVRSRTGPSSYNSPLHF.

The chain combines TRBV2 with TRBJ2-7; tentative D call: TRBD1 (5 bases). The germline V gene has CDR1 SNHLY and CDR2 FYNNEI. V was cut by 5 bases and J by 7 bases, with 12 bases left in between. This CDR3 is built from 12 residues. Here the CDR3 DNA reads TGTGCCAGCAGTCGGCAGGGTAATGAGCAGTACTTC. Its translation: CASSRQGNEQYF.

CDR3: CASSVGTSGGTGSYEQYF. CDR3 DNA sequence: TGTGCCAGCAGCGTAGGGACTAGCGGGGGCACTGGGTCCTACGAGCAGTACTTC. This chain connects TRBV9 to TRBJ2-7; 13 bases line up with TRBD2. The trim removed 0 bases at V and 1 base at J, leaving 7 bases unmatched. From germline, CDR1 is SGDLS and CDR2 YYNGEE. The CDR3 covers 18 residues. Variable domain in full (rest from reference TRBV9 and TRBJ2-7): DSGVTQTPKHLITATGQRVTLRCSPRSGDLSVYWYQQSLDQGLQFLIQYYNGEERAKGNILERFSAQQFPDLHSELNLSSLELGDSALYFCASSVGTSGGTGSYEQYFGPGTRLTVT.

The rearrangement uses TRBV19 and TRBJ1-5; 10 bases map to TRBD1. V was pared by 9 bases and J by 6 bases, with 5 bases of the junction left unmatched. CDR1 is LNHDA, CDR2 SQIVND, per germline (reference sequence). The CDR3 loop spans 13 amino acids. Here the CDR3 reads CASSGTGVQPQHF. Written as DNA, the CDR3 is TGTGCCAGCTCCGGGACAGGGGTTCAGCCCCAGCATTTT.

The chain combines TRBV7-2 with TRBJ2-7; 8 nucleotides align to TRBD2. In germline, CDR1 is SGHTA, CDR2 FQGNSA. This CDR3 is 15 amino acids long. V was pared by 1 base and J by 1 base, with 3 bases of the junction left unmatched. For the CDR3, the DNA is TGTGCCAGCAGCTTAGAGCGGGGGCGATCCTACGAGCAGTACTTC. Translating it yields CASSLERGRSYEQYF.

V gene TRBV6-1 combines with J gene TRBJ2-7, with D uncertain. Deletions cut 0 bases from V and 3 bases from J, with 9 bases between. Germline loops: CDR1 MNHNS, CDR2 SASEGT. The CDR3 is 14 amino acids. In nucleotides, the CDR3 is TGTGCCAGCAGTGAAGCGCACCCGGTCTACGAGCAGTACTTC. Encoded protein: CASSEAHPVYEQYF.

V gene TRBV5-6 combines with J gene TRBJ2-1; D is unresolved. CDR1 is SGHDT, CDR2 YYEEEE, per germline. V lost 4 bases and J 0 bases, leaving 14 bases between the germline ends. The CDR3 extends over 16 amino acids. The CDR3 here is CASSPPDISSYNEQFF. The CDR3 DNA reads TGTGCCAGCAGCCCCCCTGACATCAGCTCCTACAATGAGCAGTTCTTC.